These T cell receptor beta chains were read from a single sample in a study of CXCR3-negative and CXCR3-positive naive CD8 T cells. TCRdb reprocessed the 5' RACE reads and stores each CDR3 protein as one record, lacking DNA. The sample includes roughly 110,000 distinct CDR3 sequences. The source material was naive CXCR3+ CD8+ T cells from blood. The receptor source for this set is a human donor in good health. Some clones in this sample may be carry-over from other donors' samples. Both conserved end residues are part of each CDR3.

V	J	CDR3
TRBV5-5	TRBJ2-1	CASSLWGDLYNEQFF
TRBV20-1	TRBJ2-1	CSARLADSNEQFF
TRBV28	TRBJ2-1	CASSATAAGDYNEQFF
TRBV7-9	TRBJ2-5	CASGGLAEETQYF
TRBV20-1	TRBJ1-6	CSARAQVDSSYNSPLHF
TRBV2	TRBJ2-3	CASSTVAGGVADTQYF
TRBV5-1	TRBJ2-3	CASSLRLLADGTQYF
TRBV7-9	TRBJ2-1	CASSLGLAGSSYNEQFF
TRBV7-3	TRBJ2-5	CASSLDGGGQETQYF
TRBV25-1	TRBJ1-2	CASGGGYGYTF
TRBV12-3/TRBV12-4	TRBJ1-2	CASSALGGSDGYTF
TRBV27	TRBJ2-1	CASSLAPGGSYNEQFF
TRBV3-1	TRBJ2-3	CASSQVGTSGSTDTQYF
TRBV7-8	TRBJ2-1	CASSSRLAGGPYEQFF
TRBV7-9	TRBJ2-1	CASSRDTYNEQFF
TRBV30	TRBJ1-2	CAWSLTDDDYGYTF
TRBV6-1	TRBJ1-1	CASIETGCGEAFF
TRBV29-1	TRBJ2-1	CSVEEKESASYNEQFF
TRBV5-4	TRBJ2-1	CASSPWPAGGSYNEQFF
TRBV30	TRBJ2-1	CAWKEASSYNEQFF
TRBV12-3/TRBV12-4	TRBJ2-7	CASSSPRRLDEQYF
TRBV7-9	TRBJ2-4	CASSPRLAEGELAKNIQYF
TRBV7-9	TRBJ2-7	CASSLVSWTSGSIGPGEQYF
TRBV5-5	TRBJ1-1	CASNPWAGNLGAFF
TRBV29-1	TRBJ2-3	CSVVLARDSGRGTDTQYF
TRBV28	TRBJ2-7	CASSPMGAPLLAYEQYF
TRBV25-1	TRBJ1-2	CASSEWGEDYGYTF
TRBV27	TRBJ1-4	CASSSGLSNEKLFF
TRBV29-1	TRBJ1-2	CSVAGHLGQGSNYGYTF
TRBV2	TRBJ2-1	CASSEALLGQNNEQFF
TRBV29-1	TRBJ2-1	CSGGASSYNEQFF
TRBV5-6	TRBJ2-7	CASSTIAAPYEQYF
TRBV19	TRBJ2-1	CASSMAGRGRNEQFF
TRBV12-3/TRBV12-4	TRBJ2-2	CASSLGTVNTGELFF
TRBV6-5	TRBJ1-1	CASSKQGGTEAFF
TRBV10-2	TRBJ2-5	CASSEPARGAEETQYF
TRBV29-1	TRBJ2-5	CSVLLADHQETQYF
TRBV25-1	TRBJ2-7	CASREGYEQYF
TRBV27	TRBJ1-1	CASSYGGAGSTEAFF
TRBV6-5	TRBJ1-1	CASSYTVTRLDMNTEAFF
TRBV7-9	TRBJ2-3	CASNFPEGDQGSTDTQYF
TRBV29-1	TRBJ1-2	CSVDGGPGYGYTF
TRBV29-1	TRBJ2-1	CSAAGIGLDEQFF
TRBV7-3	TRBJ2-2	CASSLARAGELFF
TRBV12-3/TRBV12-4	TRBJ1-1	CASSLDDRGTEAFF
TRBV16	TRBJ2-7	CASSQSVAGIYEQYF
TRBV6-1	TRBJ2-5	CASSGIYQETQYF
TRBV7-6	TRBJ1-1	CASGELNTEAFF
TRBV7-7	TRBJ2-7	CASSPDPGSYEQYF
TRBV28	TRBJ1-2	CASSTNPNRGLDGYTF
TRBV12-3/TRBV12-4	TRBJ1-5	CASSLAQAGNQPQHF
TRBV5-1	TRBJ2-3	CASMPGISRVTQYF
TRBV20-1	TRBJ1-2	CSARDYETDGYTF
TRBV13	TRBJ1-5	CASSFNEYSNQPQHF
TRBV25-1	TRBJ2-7	CASSEYWGTSYEQYF